A selection of T cell receptor beta chains follows, all from one sample in a study of T cell repertoires in cytomegalovirus infection. These receptors' antigens are unknown. Each CDR3 protein is one row after TCRdb ran MiXCR on the reads. Of 640,000 or so distinct CDR3 sequences listed, 30% to 40% are singletons. The sample was cultured PBMCs, taken from culture after CMV antigen stimulation. These receptors were taken from a human donor in good health (CMV status not recorded). Some clones in this sample may be carry-over from other donors' samples. CDR3s include the opening cysteine and the closing phenylalanine or tryptophan. The order of the fields is clone size, J gene, D gene, V gene, CDR3 DNA, CDR3 protein. A D gene is named only where the DNA matches it firmly. Where a row states a size, it is once, few, many or the class of an expanded clone; other rows omit it.

>-|TRBJ2-3|-|TRBV11-2
TGTGCCAGCAGCTTATGGAGGTTTGGGTACACAGATACGCAGTATTTT
CASSLWRFGYTDTQYF
>few|TRBJ2-1|TRBD1|TRBV12-3/TRBV12-4
TGTGCCAGCACTCGTGGGGGGACAGGGGGGTATGAGCAGTTCTTC
CASTRGGTGGYEQFF
>few|TRBJ2-3|-|TRBV4-2
TGTGCCAGCAGCCAAGACGGGGGACCGAGGAGCACAGATACGCAGTATTTT
CASSQDGGPRSTDTQYF
>-|TRBJ1-1|-|TRBV4-1
TGCGCCAGCAGCCAAGGGGGGCGGCAGGGAAGCTATACTGAAGCTTTCTTT
CASSQGGRQGSYTEAFF
>-|TRBJ2-7|TRBD1|TRBV6-2/TRBV6-3
TGTGCCAGCAGTTCCAGACAGGGGATGGGCGACGAGCAGTACTTC
CASSSRQGMGDEQYF
>-|TRBJ2-7|-|TRBV4-3
TGCGCCAGCAGCCGCGAAGGTGGCAATCCCTACGAGCAGTACTTC
CASSREGGNPYEQYF
>-|TRBJ2-7|-|TRBV7-2
TGTGCCAGCAGCTCGGTGGTTGGGGGGCCCTACGAGCAGTACTTC
CASSSVVGGPYEQYF
>-|TRBJ2-1|-|TRBV20-1
TGCAGTGCTATACGACCGGGGGATGAGCAGTTCTTC
CSAIRPGDEQFF
>few|TRBJ2-5|TRBD1|TRBV7-2
TGTGCCAGCAGCTTGAAGGTCGGGACAGGGCAGGAGACCCAGTACTTC
CASSLKVGTGQETQYF
>-|TRBJ2-3|TRBD2|TRBV4-2
TGTGCCAGCAGCCAAGATCTAGCGGTCACAGATACGCAGTATTTT
CASSQDLAVTDTQYF
>-|TRBJ1-1|-|TRBV4-1
TGCGCCAGCAGCCAAGAAACCGGGACCCACGTTACAATGAACACTGAAGCTTTCTTT
CASSQETGTHVTMNTEAFF
>-|TRBJ2-5|TRBD1|TRBV6-6
TGTGCCAGCAGGCCAATGGGACAGGGAGAGACCCAGTACTTC
CASRPMGQGETQYF
>few|TRBJ1-6|TRBD1|TRBV6-1
TGTGCCAGCAGCCGACTGGACAGGGGGCATAATTCACCCCTCCACTTT
CASSRLDRGHNSPLHF
>-|TRBJ2-5|-|TRBV5-4
TGTGCCAGCAGCTCCCTTACAGGGAGGGGGCAAGAGACCCAGTACTTC
CASSSLTGRGQETQYF
>many|TRBJ2-1|TRBD2|TRBV6-1
TGTGCCAGCAGGTTGACTAGCGGACCCTACAATGAGCAGTTCTTC
CASRLTSGPYNEQFF
>-|TRBJ2-5|TRBD1|TRBV7-2
TGTGCCAGCAGCTCGACAGGGGGGGGGGAGACCCAGTACTTC
CASSSTGGGETQYF
>-|TRBJ2-7|-|TRBV7-6
TGTGCCAGCAGCTTAACGACTCTCTGGGAGCAGTACTTC
CASSLTTLWEQYF